This T cell receptor beta chain was identified in a study of blood T cell repertoires in COVID-19. Study at large: Researchers got acute and convalescent COVID-19 samples from the United States, Italy and Spain. Sources were T cells, B-cell-depleted T cells, or PBMCs; the material itself was cDNA or gDNA.

In the original analysis: Amplification from reference gene primers served as the basis for estimated nucleated cell counts. Profiled with immunoSEQ multiplex PCR; TCRdb holds only in-frame clones, not every one. The V and J calls and clone size were taken over from that table, and D and trimming were inferred from the DNA. The sample comprises 240,000 or so clones, roughly 86% of which are singletons, and around 7.3% rests with the top ten. This CDR3 has 16 amino acids. Germline trimming cut 0 bases from V and 5 bases from J; bases unmatched to any gene: 7. Germline loops: CDR1 SGHTS, CDR2 YDEGEE. Material: peripheral blood. This chain links TRBV5-8 with TRBJ1-5, with TRBD1 matching 8 bases. This TCR was sampled from a woman aged 70-85 years with active or convalescent COVID-19. CDR3 residues: CASSLGDRGSDQPQHF. Here the CDR3 DNA reads TGTGCCAGCAGCTTGGGCGACAGGGGAAGCGATCAGCCCCAGCATTTT. Supplemented by reference TRBV5-8 and TRBJ1-5, the full variable domain reads EAGVTQSPTHLIKTRGQQATLRCSPISGHTSVYWYQQALGLGLQFLLWYDEGEERNRGNFPPRFSGRQFPNYSSELNVNALELEDSALYLCASSLGDRGSDQPQHFGDGTRLSIL.